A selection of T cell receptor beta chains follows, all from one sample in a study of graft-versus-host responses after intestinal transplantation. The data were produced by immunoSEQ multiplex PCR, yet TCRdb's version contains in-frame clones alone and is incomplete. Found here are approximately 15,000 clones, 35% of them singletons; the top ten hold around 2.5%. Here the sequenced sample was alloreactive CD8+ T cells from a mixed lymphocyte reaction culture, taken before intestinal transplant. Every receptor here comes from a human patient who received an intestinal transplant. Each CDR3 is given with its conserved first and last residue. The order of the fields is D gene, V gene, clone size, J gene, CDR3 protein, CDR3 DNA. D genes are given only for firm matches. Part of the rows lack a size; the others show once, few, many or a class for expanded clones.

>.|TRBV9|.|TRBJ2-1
CASSVGSQIMPYNEQFF
TGTGCCAGCAGCGTAGGTTCTCAAATAATGCCTTACAATGAGCAGTTCTTC
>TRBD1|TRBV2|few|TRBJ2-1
CASSENRDSPNSYNEQFF
TGTGCCAGCAGTGAAAATCGGGACAGCCCTAACTCCTACAATGAGCAGTTCTTC
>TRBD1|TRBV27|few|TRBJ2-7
CASSPGTESNEQYF
TGTGCCAGCAGTCCCGGGACAGAGTCCAACGAGCAGTACTTC
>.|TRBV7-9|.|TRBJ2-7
CASSPGPAPMLAEQYF
TGTGCCAGCAGCCCCGGACCCGCACCAATGCTCGCTGAGCAGTACTTC
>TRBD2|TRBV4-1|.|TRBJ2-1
CASSQVAGQGNEQFF
TGCGCCAGCAGCCAAGTAGCGGGGCAGGGTAATGAGCAGTTCTTC
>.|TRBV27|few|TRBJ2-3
CASSLSLGSDTQYF
TGTGCCAGCAGTTTATCACTGGGGTCTGATACGCAGTATTTT
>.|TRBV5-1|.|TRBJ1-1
CASSLGQGPTEAFF
TGCGCCAGCAGCTTGGGCCAGGGTCCCACTGAAGCTTTCTTT
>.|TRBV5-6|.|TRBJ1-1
CASSLVYPMNTEAFF
TGTGCCAGCAGCTTGGTTTACCCAATGAACACTGAAGCTTTCTTT
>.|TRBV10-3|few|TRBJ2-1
CAISESRLAFYNEQFF
TGTGCCATCAGTGAGTCGAGGCTAGCGTTCTACAATGAGCAGTTCTTC
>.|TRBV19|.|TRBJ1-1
CASMWGTEAFF
TGTGCCAGTATGTGGGGGACTGAAGCTTTCTTT
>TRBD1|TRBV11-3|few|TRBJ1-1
CASSPRQGLNTEAFF
TGTGCCAGCAGCCCCCGACAGGGGTTGAACACTGAAGCTTTCTTT
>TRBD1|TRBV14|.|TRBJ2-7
CASSRGQGTYEQYF
TGTGCCAGCAGCCGCGGACAGGGAACCTACGAGCAGTACTTC
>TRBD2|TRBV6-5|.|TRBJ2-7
CASRRGGFGEQYF
TGTGCCAGCAGGCGGGGGGGCTTCGGCGAGCAGTACTTC
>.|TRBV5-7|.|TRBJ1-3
CASSLAVALPGNTIYF
TGTGCCAGCAGCTTGGCCGTGGCCCTTCCTGGAAACACCATATATTTT
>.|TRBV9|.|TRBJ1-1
CASSVGGSAEAFF
TGTGCCAGCAGCGTAGGGGGGTCCGCTGAAGCTTTCTTT
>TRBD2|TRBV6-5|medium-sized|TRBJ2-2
CASMWRGGAGELFF
TGTGCCAGCATGTGGAGGGGAGGGGCCGGGGAGCTGTTTTTT
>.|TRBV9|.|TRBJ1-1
CASSPPLQNTEAFF
TGTGCCAGCAGCCCGCCACTCCAGAACACTGAAGCTTTCTTT
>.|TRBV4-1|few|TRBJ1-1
CASSQEWGYAEAFF
TGCGCCAGCAGCCAAGAATGGGGATACGCTGAAGCTTTCTTT
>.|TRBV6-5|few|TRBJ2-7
CASSFGGPAYEQYF
TGTGCCAGCAGTTTTGGGGGGCCGGCCTACGAGCAGTACTTC
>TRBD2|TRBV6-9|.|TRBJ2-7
CASSSGPYEQYF
TGTGCCAGCTCTAGCGGACCCTACGAGCAGTACTTC
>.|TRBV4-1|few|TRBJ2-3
CASSRAWPAPDTQYF
TGCGCCAGCAGCCGCGCTTGGCCCGCCCCAGATACGCAGTATTTT
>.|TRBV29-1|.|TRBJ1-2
CSVARGGTPARGYTF
TGCAGCGTTGCCCGGGGGGGGACACCCGCCAGGGGCTACACCTTC
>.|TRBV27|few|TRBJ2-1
CASSSQGLLYNEQFF
TGTGCCAGCAGTTCACAGGGCTTGCTCTACAATGAGCAGTTCTTC
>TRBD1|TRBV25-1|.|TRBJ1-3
CASSDPGTGTNTIYF
TGTGCCAGCAGTGACCCCGGGACAGGGACCAACACCATATATTTT
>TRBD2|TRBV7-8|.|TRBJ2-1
CASSHLFRGDYNEQFF
TGTGCCAGCAGCCATCTTTTCCGGGGGGACTACAATGAGCAGTTCTTC
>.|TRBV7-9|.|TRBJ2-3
CASSLSTGYGTDTQYF
TGTGCCAGCAGCTTAAGCACAGGGTATGGCACAGATACGCAGTATTTT
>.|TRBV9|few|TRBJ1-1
CASSVARGGTEAFF
TGTGCCAGCAGCGTAGCCAGAGGGGGGACAGAAGCTTTCTTT
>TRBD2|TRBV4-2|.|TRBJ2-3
CASSQDSIAGGLGDTQYF
TGTGCCAGCAGCCAAGATTCAATAGCGGGGGGGTTGGGGGATACGCAGTATTTT
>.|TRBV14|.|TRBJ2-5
CASRQGGAETQYF
TGTGCCAGCAGGCAAGGGGGGGCAGAGACCCAGTACTTC
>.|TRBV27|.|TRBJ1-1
CASSLPGNTEAFF
TGTGCCAGCAGTTTGCCCGGGAACACTGAAGCTTTCTTT
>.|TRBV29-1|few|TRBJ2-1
CSAAWILDEQFF
TGCAGCGCTGCCTGGATTCTGGATGAGCAGTTCTTC
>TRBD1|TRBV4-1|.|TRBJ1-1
CASSQGDSYTLMNTEAFF
TGCGCCAGCAGCCAGGGGGACAGTTACACCTTAATGAACACTGAAGCTTTCTTT
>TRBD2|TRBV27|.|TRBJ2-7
CASSLTTSGGHEQYF
TGTGCCAGCAGTTTAACAACTAGCGGGGGCCACGAGCAGTACTTC
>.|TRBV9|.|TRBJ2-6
CASSDGTRRTGANVLTF
TGTGCCAGCAGCGACGGGACCCGCCGGACTGGGGCCAACGTCCTGACTTTC